This paragraph reports one T cell receptor (beta chain). Its target is not known. Germline lookup yields CDR1 MNHEY and CDR2 SVGAGI. Trimming removed 4 bases from V and 4 bases from J, with 14 bases in between. The CDR3 runs 15 residues. Profiling relied on immunoSEQ multiplex PCR, and the TCRdb table lists in-frame clones only, not all of them. The sample includes around 44,000 clones, 80% to 95% of them seen just once. Sequencing was limited to surgery cases with top T cell transcript signatures in brain tissue. Pre-surgery treatment included at least one anti-epileptic drug. This sample was taken from a study of brain T cells in children with intractable seizures. Points from the study as a whole: Patients' HCMV serostatus was unknown; virus specificity rests on CDR3 similarity alone. Pre-surgery blood may have been undersampled, hiding some clones.

The V call is TRBV6-5, the J call TRBJ1-3; no reliable D call. The sample here was peripheral blood, taken at surgery. The TCR originated in a girl aged 2-9 years with tuberous sclerosis and intractable seizures. The CDR3 protein is CASSFRAFDGNTIYF. The CDR3 nucleotides read TGTGCCAGCAGTTTTCGGGCGTTTGACGGAAACACCATATATTTT.